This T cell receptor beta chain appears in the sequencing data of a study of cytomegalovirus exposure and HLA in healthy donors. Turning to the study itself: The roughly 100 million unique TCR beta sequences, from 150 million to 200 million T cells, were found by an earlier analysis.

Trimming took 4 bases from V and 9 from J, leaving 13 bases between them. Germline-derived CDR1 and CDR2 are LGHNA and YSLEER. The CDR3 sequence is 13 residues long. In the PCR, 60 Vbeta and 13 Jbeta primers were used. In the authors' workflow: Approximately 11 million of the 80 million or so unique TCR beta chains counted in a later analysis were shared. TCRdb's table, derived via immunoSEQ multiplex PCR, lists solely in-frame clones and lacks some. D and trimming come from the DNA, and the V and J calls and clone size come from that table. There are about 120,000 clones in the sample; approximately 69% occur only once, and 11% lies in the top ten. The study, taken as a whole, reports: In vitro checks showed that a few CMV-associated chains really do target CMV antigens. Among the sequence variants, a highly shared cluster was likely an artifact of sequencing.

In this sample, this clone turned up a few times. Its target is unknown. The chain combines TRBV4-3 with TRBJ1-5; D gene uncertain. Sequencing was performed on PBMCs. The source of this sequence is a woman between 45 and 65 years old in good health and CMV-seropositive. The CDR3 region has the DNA TGCGCCAGCAGCCGAGATCGGGTTGGGCCCCAGCATTTT. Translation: CASSRDRVGPQHF.